These T cell receptor beta chains were read from a single sample in a study of blood T cell repertoires in COVID-19. TCRdb's table, derived via immunoSEQ multiplex PCR, lists solely in-frame clones and lacks some. The data show 300,000 to 450,000 clones, 85% seen once. Sequencing was done on a sample of peripheral blood. The receptors derive from a woman under 30 with acute or convalescent COVID-19. The CDR3 runs from the conserved cysteine through the conserved F or W. D genes are given only for firm matches. Part of the rows lack a size; the others show once, few, many or a class for expanded clones.

CDR3 protein: CASRRKRGRGATEAFF; CDR3 DNA: TGTGCCAGCCGAAGGAAGAGGGGCAGGGGGGCCACTGAAGCTTTCTTT; clone size: NA; D gene: TRBD1; J gene: TRBJ1-1; V gene: TRBV2
CDR3 protein: CATSDNRASHLNEQYF; CDR3 DNA: TGTGCCACCAGTGACAACAGGGCTAGTCATTTAAACGAGCAGTACTTC; clone size: once; D gene: NA; J gene: TRBJ2-7; V gene: TRBV24-1
CDR3 protein: CASSYLPGVHTEAFF; CDR3 DNA: TGTGCCAGCAGTTACCTCCCCGGGGTTCACACTGAAGCTTTCTTT; clone size: once; D gene: NA; J gene: TRBJ1-1; V gene: TRBV6-5
CDR3 protein: CASSLAGDQPQHF; CDR3 DNA: TGTGCCAGCAGCTTGGCCGGGGATCAGCCCCAGCATTTT; clone size: NA; D gene: NA; J gene: TRBJ1-5; V gene: TRBV5-4
CDR3 protein: CASSFQETQYF; CDR3 DNA: TGTGCCAGCAGCTTCCAGGAGACCCAGTACTTC; clone size: NA; D gene: NA; J gene: TRBJ2-5; V gene: TRBV5-6
CDR3 protein: CASSLDSDRDLGIQYF; CDR3 DNA: TGTGCCAGCAGCTTGGACAGTGACAGGGATCTTGGCATTCAGTACTTC; clone size: once; D gene: TRBD1; J gene: TRBJ2-4; V gene: TRBV5-4
CDR3 protein: CASIRTQGISNQPQHF; CDR3 DNA: TGTGCCAGCATCCGAACACAGGGAATCTCCAATCAGCCCCAGCATTTT; clone size: NA; D gene: NA; J gene: TRBJ1-5; V gene: TRBV28
CDR3 protein: CATSDGTLMNTEAFF; CDR3 DNA: TGTGCCACCAGTGATGGGACACTCATGAACACTGAAGCTTTCTTT; clone size: NA; D gene: NA; J gene: TRBJ1-1; V gene: TRBV24-1
CDR3 protein: CASSVGIPTTGELFF; CDR3 DNA: TGTGCCAGCAGCGTAGGAATCCCTACCACCGGGGAGCTGTTTTTT; clone size: NA; D gene: NA; J gene: TRBJ2-2; V gene: TRBV9
CDR3 protein: CSVQGMNTEAFF; CDR3 DNA: TGCAGCGTTCAGGGAATGAACACTGAAGCTTTCTTT; clone size: once; D gene: NA; J gene: TRBJ1-1; V gene: TRBV29-1
CDR3 protein: CASSYSGARLDTEAFF; CDR3 DNA: TGTGCCAGCAGTTACTCGGGCGCCCGCCTGGACACTGAAGCTTTCTTT; clone size: few; D gene: NA; J gene: TRBJ1-1; V gene: TRBV6-5
CDR3 protein: CASSELGRGSSYEQYF; CDR3 DNA: TGTGCCAGCAGTGAATTGGGGAGGGGGAGTTCCTACGAGCAGTACTTC; clone size: few; D gene: NA; J gene: TRBJ2-7; V gene: TRBV2
CDR3 protein: CASSQGQGHTGELFF; CDR3 DNA: TGTGCCAGCTCGCAGGGTCAAGGGCACACCGGGGAGCTGTTTTTT; clone size: NA; D gene: NA; J gene: TRBJ2-2; V gene: TRBV18
CDR3 protein: CASSVGLAGEEDEQYF; CDR3 DNA: TGTGCCAGCAGCGTGGGACTAGCGGGAGAGGAGGACGAGCAGTACTTC; clone size: NA; D gene: TRBD2; J gene: TRBJ2-7; V gene: TRBV9
CDR3 protein: CASSVGGTRETQYF; CDR3 DNA: TGCGCCAGCAGTGTAGGGGGCACCAGGGAGACCCAGTACTTC; clone size: NA; D gene: TRBD1; J gene: TRBJ2-5; V gene: TRBV5-1
CDR3 protein: CASSARQGAYNEQFF; CDR3 DNA: TGTGCCAGCAGCGCAAGACAGGGGGCCTACAATGAGCAGTTCTTC; clone size: NA; D gene: TRBD1; J gene: TRBJ2-1; V gene: TRBV7-8
CDR3 protein: CSATSGDGYTF; CDR3 DNA: TGCAGTGCTACTTCCGGGGATGGCTACACCTTC; clone size: NA; D gene: NA; J gene: TRBJ1-2; V gene: TRBV20-1
CDR3 protein: CASSKEEAGFEAPLHF; CDR3 DNA: TGTGCCAGCAGCAAGGAGGAGGCGGGTTTTGAGGCACCCCTCCACTTT; clone size: NA; D gene: NA; J gene: TRBJ1-6; V gene: TRBV21-1
CDR3 protein: CASSPGLAGDYEQYF; CDR3 DNA: TGTGCCAGCAGCCCCGGACTAGCGGGAGACTACGAGCAGTACTTC; clone size: NA; D gene: TRBD2; J gene: TRBJ2-7; V gene: TRBV14
CDR3 protein: CASSFGATNQPQHF; CDR3 DNA: TGTGCCAGCAGCTTTGGGGCGACCAATCAGCCCCAGCATTTT; clone size: NA; D gene: NA; J gene: TRBJ1-5; V gene: TRBV3-1/TRBV3-2
CDR3 protein: CASSPYGRALNNEQFF; CDR3 DNA: TGTGCCAGCTCACCATACGGGAGGGCACTTAACAATGAGCAGTTCTTC; clone size: NA; D gene: TRBD2; J gene: TRBJ2-1; V gene: TRBV18
CDR3 protein: CASSLNGGNQPQHF; CDR3 DNA: TGTGCCAGCAGCTTAAATGGGGGGAATCAGCCCCAGCATTTT; clone size: NA; D gene: NA; J gene: TRBJ1-5; V gene: TRBV7-9
CDR3 protein: CASSLGDTEAFF; CDR3 DNA: TGTGCCAGCTCATTAGGGGACACTGAAGCTTTCTTT; clone size: NA; D gene: NA; J gene: TRBJ1-1; V gene: TRBV18
CDR3 protein: CASSDGQVEAFF; CDR3 DNA: TGTGCCAGTAGTGACGGACAGGTTGAAGCTTTCTTT; clone size: NA; D gene: TRBD1; J gene: TRBJ1-1; V gene: TRBV19
CDR3 protein: CARNRAGGNEQFF; CDR3 DNA: TGTGCCAGGAACAGGGCGGGGGGCAATGAGCAGTTCTTC; clone size: NA; D gene: TRBD2; J gene: TRBJ2-1; V gene: TRBV2
CDR3 protein: CATSSSGNQYF; CDR3 DNA: TGTGCCACCAGCAGTAGCGGGAACCAGTACTTC; clone size: once; D gene: TRBD2; J gene: TRBJ2-5; V gene: TRBV15
CDR3 protein: CASSEVGGEQYF; CDR3 DNA: TGTGCCAGCAGTGAAGTGGGGGGCGAGCAGTACTTC; clone size: NA; D gene: NA; J gene: TRBJ2-7; V gene: TRBV6-1
CDR3 protein: CASSPGPQGARGTGELFF; CDR3 DNA: TGTGCCAGCAGCCCCGGCCCACAGGGGGCGCGGGGCACCGGGGAGCTGTTTTTT; clone size: NA; D gene: TRBD1; J gene: TRBJ2-2; V gene: TRBV9
CDR3 protein: CASSVGDRDEKLFF; CDR3 DNA: TGTGCCAGCAGCGTTGGGGACAGAGATGAAAAACTGTTTTTT; clone size: NA; D gene: TRBD1; J gene: TRBJ1-4; V gene: TRBV9
CDR3 protein: CASSLGTMNTEAFF; CDR3 DNA: TGCGCCAGCAGCTTGGGTACAATGAACACTGAAGCTTTCTTT; clone size: NA; D gene: NA; J gene: TRBJ1-1; V gene: TRBV5-1
CDR3 protein: CASSEQGYEQYF; CDR3 DNA: TGTGCCAGCAGTGAACAGGGTTACGAGCAGTACTTC; clone size: NA; D gene: NA; J gene: TRBJ2-7; V gene: TRBV2
CDR3 protein: CAWSLGRARGNEKLFF; CDR3 DNA: TGTGCCTGGAGTTTAGGACGGGCGCGGGGTAATGAAAAACTGTTTTTT; clone size: NA; D gene: NA; J gene: TRBJ1-4; V gene: TRBV30
CDR3 protein: CASSLTGGHEQYF; CDR3 DNA: TGTGCCAGCAGTTTAACAGGGGGCCACGAGCAGTACTTC; clone size: NA; D gene: TRBD1; J gene: TRBJ2-7; V gene: TRBV6-5
CDR3 protein: CASSPSQTGQANYGYTF; CDR3 DNA: TGTGCCAGCAGCCCATCCCAGACAGGGCAAGCTAACTATGGCTACACCTTC; clone size: NA; D gene: TRBD1; J gene: TRBJ1-2; V gene: TRBV7-8
CDR3 protein: CASSSFMANTEAFF; CDR3 DNA: TGTGCCAGCAGTAGCTTTATGGCGAACACTGAAGCTTTCTTT; clone size: NA; D gene: NA; J gene: TRBJ1-1; V gene: TRBV7-9
CDR3 protein: CASSPTRGEGKTQYF; CDR3 DNA: TGTGCCAGCAGTCCAACTCGGGGGGAAGGGAAGACCCAGTACTTC; clone size: NA; D gene: TRBD2; J gene: TRBJ2-5; V gene: TRBV6-5
CDR3 protein: CASSFLTGDSYNSPLHF; CDR3 DNA: TGTGCCAGCAGCTTTTTAACAGGGGACTCCTATAATTCACCCCTCCACTTT; clone size: NA; D gene: TRBD1; J gene: TRBJ1-6; V gene: TRBV5-8
CDR3 protein: CASRSAGANNEQFF; CDR3 DNA: TGTGCCAGCAGAAGTGCAGGGGCCAACAATGAGCAGTTCTTC; clone size: NA; D gene: NA; J gene: TRBJ2-1; V gene: TRBV6-5
CDR3 protein: CASSFRGEGQPQHF; CDR3 DNA: TGTGCCAGTAGTTTCAGGGGTGAGGGACAGCCCCAGCATTTT; clone size: NA; D gene: NA; J gene: TRBJ1-5; V gene: TRBV19
CDR3 protein: CASSPSGGAYGYTF; CDR3 DNA: TGTGCCAGCAGCCCATCGGGAGGGGCGTATGGCTACACCTTC; clone size: few; D gene: NA; J gene: TRBJ1-2; V gene: TRBV3-1/TRBV3-2
CDR3 protein: CASSETGEKLFF; CDR3 DNA: TGTGCCAGTTCCGAGACGGGTGAAAAACTGTTTTTT; clone size: NA; D gene: NA; J gene: TRBJ1-4; V gene: TRBV6-5
CDR3 protein: CASSFSGGGFGELFF; CDR3 DNA: TGTGCCAGCAGTTTTAGCGGTGGGGGGTTCGGGGAGCTGTTTTTT; clone size: NA; D gene: NA; J gene: TRBJ2-2; V gene: TRBV27
CDR3 protein: CASSLSPLRDLGQPQHF; CDR3 DNA: TGCGCCAGCAGCCTATCCCCCCTACGGGACTTAGGCCAGCCCCAGCATTTT; clone size: NA; D gene: NA; J gene: TRBJ1-5; V gene: TRBV5-1
CDR3 protein: CAWSVSGRHEQYF; CDR3 DNA: TGTGCCTGGAGTGTATCCGGGAGACACGAGCAGTACTTC; clone size: NA; D gene: NA; J gene: TRBJ2-7; V gene: TRBV30
CDR3 protein: CASRRLGAGEEKLFF; CDR3 DNA: TGTGCCAGCAGGAGATTGGGGGCTGGTGAGGAAAAACTGTTTTTT; clone size: once; D gene: NA; J gene: TRBJ1-4; V gene: TRBV7-9
CDR3 protein: CASSRTGWEQYF; CDR3 DNA: TGTGCCAGCAGCCGGACAGGTTGGGAGCAGTACTTC; clone size: NA; D gene: TRBD1; J gene: TRBJ2-7; V gene: TRBV11-2
CDR3 protein: CASSKREGDNEQFF; CDR3 DNA: TGTGCCAGCAGTAAGCGGGAAGGAGACAATGAGCAGTTCTTC; clone size: NA; D gene: TRBD2; J gene: TRBJ2-1; V gene: TRBV6-5
CDR3 protein: CASLDRENYGYTF; CDR3 DNA: TGCGCCAGCCTAGACAGGGAGAACTATGGCTACACCTTC; clone size: NA; D gene: TRBD1; J gene: TRBJ1-2; V gene: TRBV10-2
CDR3 protein: CAWRYEGQGPYEQYF; CDR3 DNA: TGTGCCTGGAGATATGAGGGACAGGGACCATACGAGCAGTACTTC; clone size: NA; D gene: TRBD1; J gene: TRBJ2-7; V gene: TRBV30
CDR3 protein: CASSLTGRQGATDTQYF; CDR3 DNA: TGTGCCAGCAGCTTAACGGGCAGACAGGGGGCAACAGATACGCAGTATTTT; clone size: NA; D gene: TRBD1; J gene: TRBJ2-3; V gene: TRBV7-3
CDR3 protein: CATSDGHNGYTF; CDR3 DNA: TGTGCCACCAGTGATGGACACAATGGCTACACCTTC; clone size: NA; D gene: NA; J gene: TRBJ1-2; V gene: TRBV24-1
CDR3 protein: CASSKVEETQYF; CDR3 DNA: TGTGCCAGCAGCAAGGTGGAGGAGACCCAGTACTTC; clone size: NA; D gene: NA; J gene: TRBJ2-5; V gene: TRBV5-6
CDR3 protein: CASSLELAGGSSYNEQFF; CDR3 DNA: TGTGCCAGCAGCTTAGAACTAGCGGGCGGGAGCTCCTACAATGAGCAGTTCTTC; clone size: NA; D gene: TRBD2; J gene: TRBJ2-1; V gene: TRBV13